This T cell receptor (beta chain) derives from a study of response to subunit inactivated influenza vaccine. Study findings and constraints: The authors suggested that few new T cells are recruited per seasonal influenza vaccination.

Germline V gene sequence: CDR1 MNHNS, CDR2 SASEGT. This CDR3 contains 15 residues. Trimming removed 3 bases from V and 6 bases from J, with 12 bases in between. In the case of this clonotype: Its antigen is unidentified.

TCRdb reanalysed the RT-PCR reads using MiXCR and keeps one entry per CDR3 protein. The data hold more than 600,000 distinct CDR3 sequences, with less than 20% observed a single time. Sequences were derived from PBMCs from blood, sampled 5 to 6 days after vaccination. The receptor's source is a man aged 50 to 59 who received an inactivated influenza vaccine. J is TRBJ1-6 and V is TRBV6-1; the D gene is possibly TRBD1 (5 bases). CDR3 protein: CASSDQGLTNSPLHF. In nucleotides, the CDR3 is TGTGCCAGCAGTGACCAGGGATTGACTAATTCACCCCTCCACTTT.